This TCR beta chain was sequenced during a study of shared clonotypes between healthy human individuals (TCRdb year 2020). For the study in its entirety: A couple of women and a few men aged 18 to 49 years were included in the cohort. Libraries were prepared and TCR repertoires were sequenced by different laboratories using diverse techniques, in order to increase sequencing depth and limit assay-specific biases. For each donor, CD4 naive and CD4 memory were each run on three plates, CD8 naive on two plates, and CD8 memory on one plate. To estimate repertoire size and how much clonotypes are shared between individuals, the study performed deep sequencing of blood TCR repertoires from roughly five healthy adults. Between about 0.8 and 9 billion PBMCs per donor were obtained by leukapheresis.

Donors were healthy HIV-negative adults with no recently reported acute infections or vaccinations. Only Caucasian adults living in Nashville, Tennessee, USA were represented among the donors. CD4+ T cells were enriched through magnetic negative selection, after which naive cells were positively selected on CD45RA and the remaining negative fraction served as the memory subset. Blood was obtained by leukapheresis, after which PBMCs were separated by Ficoll-Histopaque density gradient centrifugation and cryopreserved in liquid nitrogen vapor phase. Analytical flow cytometry was used to check the purity and quantity of each magnetically sorted T cell population. From each sorted fraction, genomic DNA was isolated and quantified by UV absorbance on a Nanodrop 2000c. Results the study describes overall, beyond this receptor: The genetic and exposure-history diversity represented was limited by the small number of donors. Based on pairwise subsampling, the degree of clonotype sharing among donors was expected to be affected by sequencing depth. Even with the large sequencing depth, rarefaction of the sorted-subset datasets indicated that sequencing was incomplete. Compared with non-shared clonotypes, the clonotypes found in all four sorted-subset donors had higher generation probabilities. Estimated clonotype richness was generally larger for naive than for memory subsets. Sampling was restricted to blood, and TCR repertoires in tissues likely differ from the TCR repertoires found in blood. Roughly 5% of naive CD4, 3.5% of naive CD8, about 2.1% of memory CD4, and approximately 0.39% of memory CD8 clonotypes were shared across several donors.

Concerning this clone itself: There is no known antigen for this receptor. There are no base qualities to consult, and no much larger clone falls within one base.

Using the deep immunoSEQ assay, TCR CDR3 regions were amplified from genomic DNA by multiplex PCR. Genomic DNA extracted from each cell subset was distributed evenly over all wells of several immunoSEQ 96-well plates, and each plate served as one replicate. For sorted subsets, around 200 ng genomic DNA, equal to approximately 30,000 T cell genomes, was loaded into each replicate PCR. Purified libraries were quantified with a Qubit 3.0 fluorometer, sized on a Bioanalyzer 2100, and re-quantified with the KAPA Library Quantification kit. A separate single-read 150-cycle Illumina NextSeq 550 flow cell was used to sequence each immunoSEQ 96-well plate. In the paper's pipeline: Because only junctional sequences without quality scores were contained in the immunoSEQ output, filtering matching that applied to full-length reads could not be performed. To assign V/J genes and CDR3, sequences were annotated against IMGT germline references using PyIR, a Python wrapper for IgBLAST v1.9. Reads were removed for weak V/J assignments (E-value above 1e-6), missing CDR3, stop codons, out-of-frame junctions, or ambiguous translated residues. V3J clonotypes were defined by identical inferred V gene, J gene, and CDR3 amino acid sequence. Percentage overlap between repertoires was calculated by dividing the number of shared unique clonotypes by the size of the smaller repertoire. Richness of each repertoire was evaluated using RTK rarefaction, the Chao1 estimator, and Recon v2.1 estimates of unobserved clonotypes. Generation probabilities for all TCRbeta clonotypes obtained by the gDNA method from a handful of donors were computed using OLGA. Entries here come from immuneACCESS through TCRdb and include only in-frame sequences with V and J called. Some clones fail to appear in such tables; in the studies checked, an unresolved V gene covers under half of the shortfall, and the cause of the remainder is unknown. V, J and clone size reflect that table, while D and trimming were determined from the DNA. In this sample the table shows more than 900,000 clones, 75% to 80% of which occur a single time. Jointly, the top ten make up roughly 0.65% of the sample.

Trimming at the junction amounts to 1 base on V and 4 bases on J, and the germline ends lie 7 bases apart. The germline V gene supplies CDR1 SGHTA and CDR2 FQGNSA. Reading from cysteine to phenylalanine, the CDR3 counts 14 amino acids. CDR3 DNA only is kept here, 42 bases in frame from base 1. This chain is built from TRBV7-2 and TRBJ2-2; the D region possibly corresponds to TRBD2 (5 bases align). The sequence was collected from a man aged 18 to 29 in good health. Some clones in this sample may be carry-over from other donors' samples. Sequences were obtained from memory CD4+ T cells from PBMCs. Read against the paper, the sample's cell subset or site label means: CD45RA-negative fraction. The CDR3 region reads CASSLGTRTGELFF. The sequenced DNA: TGTGCCAGCAGCTTAGGGACTCGCACCGGGGAGCTGTTTTTT. Reference TRBV7-2 and TRBJ2-2 genes cover what lies past the CDR3, so the full variable domain is GAGVSQSPSNKVTEKGKDVELRCDPISGHTALYWYRQSLGQGLEFLIYFQGNSAPDKSGLPSDRFSAERTGGSVSTLTIQRTQQEDSAVYLCASSLGTRTGELFFGEGSRLTVL.